This passage covers 17 T cell receptor beta chains from one sample sequenced in a study of beta chain features in type 1 diabetes. What was sequenced were expressed TCRB transcripts, since all of the isolated RNA had been reverse transcribed. Repertoires were generated with immunoSEQ multiplex PCR, while TCRdb's copy carries only in-frame clones and drops some. The table has about 210,000 clones, approximately 10% seen once; the top ten hold 1% to 1.5%. The material sequenced was central memory CD4+ T cells from blood. Source of these receptors: a man younger than 35 in good health.

This clone has a handful of counts. The V gene is TRBV7-2, the J gene TRBJ2-1; D might be TRBD1 (6 bases). The CDR3 is 14 amino acids. Per germline, CDR1 SGHTA and CDR2 FQGNSA. Trimming took 5 bases from V and 4 from J, leaving 12 bases between them. The DNA of the CDR3 is TGTGCCAGCAGCGCCGGGACATTATACAATGAGCAGTTCTTC. Translating it yields CASSAGTLYNEQFF.

The sample holds a few counts of this clone. The J gene is TRBJ2-1, the V gene TRBV9; the match to TRBD2 covers 9 bases. The junction had 9 bases not matched to a gene; V was cut back by 2 bases and J by 9 bases. This CDR3 comprises 15 residues. CDR1 is SGDLS, CDR2 YYNGEE, per germline. CDR3 protein: CASSVGTSLEAEQFF. The CDR3 bases are TGTGCCAGCAGCGTCGGGACTAGCCTAGAGGCTGAGCAGTTCTTC.

CDR3 sequence reads: CAISESIGVETQYF. CDR3 nucleotide sequence: TGTGCCATCAGTGAGAGCATAGGGGTAGAGACCCAGTACTTC. The chain is built from TRBV10-3 and TRBJ2-5, with D possibly matching TRBD1 (5 bases). This CDR3 has 14 residues. With 2 bases removed from V and 4 bases from J, the gap between germline ends came to 11 bases. Germline V gene sequence: CDR1 ENHRY, CDR2 SYGVKD.

J is TRBJ1-2 and V is TRBV7-2, with 7 positions matching TRBD1. CDR3 length equals 13 residues. The J segment lost 7 bases and the V segment lost 3 bases, leaving 5 bases of the junction unmatched. Germline V lookup: CDR1 SGHTA, CDR2 FQGNSA. As DNA, the CDR3 is TGTGCCAGCAGCTTCGACAGGGTAGCTGGCTACACCTTC. Translation gives CASSFDRVAGYTF.

This clone is a singleton in its sample. The CDR3 loop reads CASSTGLAGVISGELFF. The CDR3 DNA follows: TGTGCCAGCAGCACGGGACTAGCGGGAGTAATATCCGGGGAGCTGTTTTTT. The rearrangement joins TRBV5-4 to TRBJ2-2, with 14 bases identical to TRBD2. The V segment lost 4 bases and the J segment 6 bases; nucleotides outside the gene matches: 8. Germline V lookup: CDR1 SGHNT, CDR2 YYREEE (reference sequence). CDR3 length: 17 residues. The complete variable domain, with remaining parts taken from reference TRBV5-4 and TRBJ2-2, reads ETGVTQSPTHLIKTRGQQVTLRCSSQSGHNTVSWYQQALGQGPQFIFQYYREEENGRGNFPPRFSGLQFPNYSSELNVNALELDDSALYLCASSTGLAGVISGELFFGEGSRLTVL.

The chain has TRBV9 and TRBJ1-2, with 7 bases that match TRBD1. Unmatched junction bases numbered 12, after V lost 5 bases and J lost 5 bases. Per the germline V gene, CDR1 is SGDLS and CDR2 is YYNGEE. This CDR3 is 15 amino acids long. CDR3 protein: CASSLTGARGYGYTF. The CDR3 region has the DNA TGTGCCAGCAGTTTAACAGGGGCCCGAGGGTATGGCTACACCTTC.

This clone was observed at least ten times. The CDR3 sequence is CASSQGLGGLETQYF. The DNA of the CDR3 is TGTGCCAGCAGCCAAGGACTAGGAGGTTTGGAGACCCAGTACTTC. This chain links TRBV14 with TRBJ2-5; D possibly corresponds to TRBD2 (6 bases). V shed 1 base and J shed 5 bases, with 14 bases lying between them. In germline, CDR1 is SGHDN, CDR2 FVKESK. CDR3 length: 15 residues. Full variable domain (outside the CDR3, taken from reference TRBV14 and TRBJ2-5): EAGVTQFPSHSVIEKGQTVTLRCDPISGHDNLYWYRRVMGKEIKFLLHFVKESKQDESGMPNNRFLAERTGGTYSTLKVQPAELEDSGVYFCASSQGLGGLETQYFGPGTRLLVL.

The V call is TRBV15, the J call TRBJ2-7; possible D gene TRBD1, 6 bases. The CDR3 is 15 residues long. V was shortened by 4 bases and J by 3 bases, with 16 bases between the two germline ends. Germline lookup yields CDR1 LNHNV and CDR2 YYDKDF (reference sequence). CDR3 amino acids: CATSTIGTLNYEQYF. CDR3 bases: TGTGCCACCAGCACGATAGGGACACTCAACTACGAGCAGTACTTC.

In this sample, this clone turned up a few times. The rearrangement joins TRBV18 to TRBJ1-1; 12 nucleotides agree with TRBD1. The CDR3 has 14 amino acids. The germline gives CDR1 KGHSH, CDR2 LQKENI. V gave up 5 bases and J gave up 6 bases; unmatched junction bases: 4. CDR3 amino acids: CASSAGQGAAEAFF. CDR3 nucleotides: TGTGCCAGCTCAGCGGGACAGGGGGCCGCTGAAGCTTTCTTT. The variable domain in full, completed from reference TRBV18 and TRBJ1-1, reads NAGVMQNPRHLVRRRGQEARLRCSPMKGHSHVYWYRQLPEEGLKFMVYLQKENIIDESGMPKERFSAEFPKEGPSILRIQQVVRGDSAAYFCASSAGQGAAEAFFGQGTRLTVV.

V is TRBV28 and J is TRBJ2-3; D is undetermined. The length of the CDR3 is 16 residues. V was pared by 3 bases and J by 2 bases, with 15 bases between. Germline lookup yields CDR1 MDHEN and CDR2 SYDVKM. DNA of the CDR3: TGTGCCAGCAGTTTCTCGCGAAGGGTCCTCACAGATACGCAGTATTTT. Translated, it gives CASSFSRRVLTDTQYF.

There are a few counts of this clone. The chain combines TRBV25-1 with TRBJ2-3; TRBD1 or TRBD2 may be the D gene (5 bases each). CDR3 size: 13 residues. CDR1 is MGHDK, CDR2 SYGVNS, per germline. The V and J ends lost 5 bases and 5 bases respectively, with 11 bases between them. This CDR3 reads CASSYGARDTQYF. Written as DNA, the CDR3 is TGTGCCAGCAGTTACGGGGCCCGAGATACGCAGTATTTT.

In this sample, this clone turned up a few times. The chain carries TRBV10-3 and TRBJ1-1, with D perhaps TRBD1 (5 bases). Trimming shortened V by 6 bases and J by 4 bases, and 12 bases separated the two germline ends. Germline lookup yields CDR1 ENHRY and CDR2 SYGVKD. This CDR3 spans 13 amino acids. In DNA form, the CDR3 reads TGTGCCATCAGCAAGGATGGGGGCACTGAAGCTTTCTTT. Its translation: CAISKDGGTEAFF.

The chain carries TRBV7-9 and TRBJ2-7; the D call may be TRBD1 or TRBD2 (5 bases each). This CDR3 is built from 11 residues. Germline V gene data show CDR1 as SEHNR and CDR2 as FQNEAQ (reference sequence). The V end lost 3 bases, the J end lost 5 bases, and 5 bases lay between the germline ends. The chain's CDR3 is CASSLGDEQYF. The DNA of the CDR3 is TGTGCCAGCAGCTTGGGGGACGAGCAGTACTTC.

This clone has more than one count but fewer than ten. The chain has TRBV4-2 and TRBJ2-3, with TRBD2 matching over 12 bases. Germline V gives CDR1 LGHNA, CDR2 YNFKEQ. J lost 1 base, V lost 1 base, and 3 bases had no gene match. This CDR3 contains 17 residues. Here the CDR3 DNA reads TGTGCCAGCAGCCAAGCGGCTAGCGGGAGGGGCACAGATACGCAGTATTTT. It is translated as CASSQAASGRGTDTQYF.

The chain couples TRBV5-4 to TRBJ1-1, with 7 bases matching TRBD1. Unmatched junction bases numbered 6, after V lost 0 bases and J lost 1 base. Germline V gene data show CDR1 as SGHNT and CDR2 as YYREEE (reference sequence). CDR3 length: 16 amino acids. The CDR3 DNA reads as TGTGCCAGCAGCTTGGGAAGGGGGCTCTCGAACACTGAAGCTTTCTTT. As protein: CASSLGRGLSNTEAFF.

This clone was observed a handful of times. The chain uses TRBV6-5 and TRBJ2-1, with D maybe TRBD1 (5 bases). The V gene's germline CDR1 is MNHEY and CDR2 SVGAGI. Between the trimmed V and J ends, which lost 5 bases and 6 bases, there was a span of 8 bases. CDR3 length equals 12 residues. CDR3 nucleotides: TGTGCCAGCAGTCAGGGCGTCAATGAGCAGTTCTTC. Amino acids: CASSQGVNEQFF.

This clone came up a few times. The V call is TRBV27, the J call TRBJ2-1; D perhaps matches TRBD1 (7 bases). Trimming took off 5 bases at V and 5 bases at J, with 31 bases between the two ends. The germline CDR1 and CDR2 sequences are MNHEY and SMNVEV (reference sequence). This CDR3 has 20 amino acids. Written as DNA, the CDR3 is TGTGCCAGCAGTCTTACCTCCGCCGGAGGGGACAGAATCCCCGACAATGAGCAGTTCTTC. Translating gives CASSLTSAGGDRIPDNEQFF.